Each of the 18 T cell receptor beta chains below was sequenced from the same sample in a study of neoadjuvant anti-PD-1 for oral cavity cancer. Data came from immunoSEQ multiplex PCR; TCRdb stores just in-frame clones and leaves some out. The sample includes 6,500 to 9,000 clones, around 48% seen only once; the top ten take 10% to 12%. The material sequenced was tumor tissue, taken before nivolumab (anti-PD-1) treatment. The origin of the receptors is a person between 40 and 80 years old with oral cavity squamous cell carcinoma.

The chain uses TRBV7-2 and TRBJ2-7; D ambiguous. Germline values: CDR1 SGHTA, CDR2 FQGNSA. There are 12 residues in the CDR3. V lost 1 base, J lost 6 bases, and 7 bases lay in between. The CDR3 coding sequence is TGTGCCAGCAGCTTAGACTGGGGCGAGCAGTACTTC. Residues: CASSLDWGEQYF. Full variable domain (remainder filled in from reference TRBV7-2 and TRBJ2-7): GAGVSQSPSNKVTEKGKDVELRCDPISGHTALYWYRQSLGQGLEFLIYFQGNSAPDKSGLPSDRFSAERTGGSVSTLTIQRTQQEDSAVYLCASSLDWGEQYFGPGTRLTVT.

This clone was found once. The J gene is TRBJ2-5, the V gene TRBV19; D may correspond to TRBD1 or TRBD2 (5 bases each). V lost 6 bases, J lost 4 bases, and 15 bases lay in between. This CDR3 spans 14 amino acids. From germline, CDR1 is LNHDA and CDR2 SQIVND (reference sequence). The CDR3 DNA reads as TGTGCCAGTAGGGGGACCGACCGGGGAGAGACCCAGTACTTC. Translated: CASRGTDRGETQYF.

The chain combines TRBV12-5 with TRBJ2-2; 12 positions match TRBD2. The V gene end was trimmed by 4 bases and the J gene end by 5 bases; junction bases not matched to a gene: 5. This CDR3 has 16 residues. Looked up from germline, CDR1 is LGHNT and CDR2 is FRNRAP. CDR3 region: CASGSRLAGETGELFF. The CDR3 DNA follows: TGTGCTAGTGGTTCGCGACTAGCGGGAGAAACCGGGGAGCTGTTTTTT.

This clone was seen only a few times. CDR3 coding DNA: TGTGCCAGCAGCCGCGTTGGGGGCAGAACTGAAGCTTTCTTT. It encodes CASSRVGGRTEAFF. The chain joins TRBV14 to TRBJ1-1, with D perhaps TRBD1 (6 bases). CDR3 length: 14 amino acids. Germline V CDR1 and CDR2: SGHDN, FVKESK. Between the trimmed V and J ends, which lost 4 bases and 5 bases, there was a span of 14 bases. Complete variable domain (other parts from reference TRBV14 and TRBJ1-1): EAGVTQFPSHSVIEKGQTVTLRCDPISGHDNLYWYRRVMGKEIKFLLHFVKESKQDESGMPNNRFLAERTGGTYSTLKVQPAELEDSGVYFCASSRVGGRTEAFFGQGTRLTVV.

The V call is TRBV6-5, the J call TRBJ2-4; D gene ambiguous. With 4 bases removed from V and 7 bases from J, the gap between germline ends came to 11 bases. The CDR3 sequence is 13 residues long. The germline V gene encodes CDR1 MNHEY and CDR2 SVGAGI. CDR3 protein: CASSWALPNIQYF. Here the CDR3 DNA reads TGTGCCAGCAGTTGGGCCCTGCCCAACATTCAGTACTTC.

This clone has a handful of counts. The CDR3 reads CASRPGQGAWETQYF. CDR3 DNA sequence: TGTGCCAGTAGACCGGGACAGGGGGCATGGGAGACCCAGTACTTC. This chain links TRBV19 with TRBJ2-5; the match to TRBD1 covers 12 bases. The V and J ends lost 6 bases and 5 bases, in that order; junction bases with no gene match: 7. The CDR3 consists of 15 residues. Per the germline V gene, CDR1 is LNHDA and CDR2 is SQIVND (reference sequence).

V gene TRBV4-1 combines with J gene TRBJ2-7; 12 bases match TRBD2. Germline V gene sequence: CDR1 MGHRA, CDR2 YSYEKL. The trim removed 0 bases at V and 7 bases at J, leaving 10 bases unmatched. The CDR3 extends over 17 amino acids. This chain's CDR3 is CASSQEVRASGRVEQYF. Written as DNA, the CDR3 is TGCGCCAGCAGCCAAGAAGTAAGGGCTAGCGGGAGGGTAGAGCAGTACTTC.

The chain's CDR3 is CASSLNGYGYTF. The CDR3 coding sequence is TGTGCCAGCAGTTTAAACGGGTATGGCTACACCTTC. The chain recombines TRBV27 with TRBJ1-2; D is unclear. Per germline, CDR1 MNHEY and CDR2 SMNVEV (reference sequence). The CDR3 contains 12 residues. V dropped 2 bases and J dropped 5 bases, with 6 bases sitting between them.

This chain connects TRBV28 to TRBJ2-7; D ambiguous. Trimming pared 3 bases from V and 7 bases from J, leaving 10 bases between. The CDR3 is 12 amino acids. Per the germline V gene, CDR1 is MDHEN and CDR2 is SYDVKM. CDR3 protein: CASSFQSAEQYF. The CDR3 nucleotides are TGTGCCAGCAGTTTTCAGTCGGCGGAGCAGTACTTC.

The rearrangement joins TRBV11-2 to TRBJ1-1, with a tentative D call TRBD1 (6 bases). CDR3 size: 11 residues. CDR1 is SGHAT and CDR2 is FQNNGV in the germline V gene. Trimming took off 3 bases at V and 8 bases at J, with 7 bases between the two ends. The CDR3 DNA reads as TGTGCCAGCAGCTTCGGACAGGAAGCTTTCTTT. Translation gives CASSFGQEAFF.

As DNA, the CDR3 is TGCAGCGTTGAAGTACAGGGTCGGATCGAGCAGTACTTC. Protein product: CSVEVQGRIEQYF. The chain couples TRBV29-1 to TRBJ2-7; D is possibly TRBD1 (6 bases). Germline CDR1 reads SQVTM; CDR2 reads ANQGSEA. There are 13 residues in the CDR3. V was cut by 1 base and J by 6 bases, with 13 bases left in between.

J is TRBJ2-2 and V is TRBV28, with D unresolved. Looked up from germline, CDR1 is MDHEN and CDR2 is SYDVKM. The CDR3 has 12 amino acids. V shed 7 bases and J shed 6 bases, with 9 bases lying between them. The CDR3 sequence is CASNHPAGELFF. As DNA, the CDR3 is TGTGCCAGCAATCATCCGGCCGGGGAGCTGTTTTTT.

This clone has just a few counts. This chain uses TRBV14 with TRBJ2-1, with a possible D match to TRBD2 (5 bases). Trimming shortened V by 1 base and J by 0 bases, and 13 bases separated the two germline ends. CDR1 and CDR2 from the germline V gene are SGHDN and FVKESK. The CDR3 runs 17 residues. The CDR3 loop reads CASSQGTYLLSYNEQFF. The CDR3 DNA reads TGTGCCAGCAGCCAAGGGACTTACCTACTCTCCTACAATGAGCAGTTCTTC.

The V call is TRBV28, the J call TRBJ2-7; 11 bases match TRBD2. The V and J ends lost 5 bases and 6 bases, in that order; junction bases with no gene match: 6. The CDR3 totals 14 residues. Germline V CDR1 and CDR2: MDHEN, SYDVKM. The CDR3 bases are TGTGCCAGCAGTCTACTAGCGGGAGCCGGCGAGCAGTACTTC. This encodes CASSLLAGAGEQYF.

The CDR3 nucleotides read TGTGCCAGCAGCCGGGGGACTAGCTCCTACGAGCAGTACTTC. Translation gives CASSRGTSSYEQYF. The genes are TRBV6-5 and TRBJ2-7, with TRBD2 matching 8 bases. Germline lookup yields CDR1 MNHEY and CDR2 SVGAGI. CDR3 length equals 14 residues. The V and J ends lost 6 bases and 0 bases, in that order; junction bases with no gene match: 4.

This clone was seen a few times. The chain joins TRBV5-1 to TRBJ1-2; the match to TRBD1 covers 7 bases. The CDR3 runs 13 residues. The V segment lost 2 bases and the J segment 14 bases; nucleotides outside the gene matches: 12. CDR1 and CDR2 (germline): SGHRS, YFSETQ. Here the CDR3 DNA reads TGCGCCAGCAGCTTTACCGGGACAGAAGACGATACCTTC. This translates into CASSFTGTEDDTF. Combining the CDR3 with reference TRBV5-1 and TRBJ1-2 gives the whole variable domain KAGVTQTPRYLIKTRGQQVTLSCSPISGHRSVSWYQQTPGQGLQFLFEYFSETQRNKGNFPGRFSGRQFSNSRSEMNVSTLELGDSALYLCASSFTGTEDDTFGSGTRLTVV.

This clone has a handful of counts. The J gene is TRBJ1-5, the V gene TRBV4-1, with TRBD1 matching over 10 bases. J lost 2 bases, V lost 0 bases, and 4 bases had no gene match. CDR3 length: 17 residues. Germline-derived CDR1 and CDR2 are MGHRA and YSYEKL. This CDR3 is CASSQEGTGVGNQPQHF. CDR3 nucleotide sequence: TGCGCCAGCAGCCAAGAAGGGACAGGGGTAGGCAATCAGCCCCAGCATTTT.

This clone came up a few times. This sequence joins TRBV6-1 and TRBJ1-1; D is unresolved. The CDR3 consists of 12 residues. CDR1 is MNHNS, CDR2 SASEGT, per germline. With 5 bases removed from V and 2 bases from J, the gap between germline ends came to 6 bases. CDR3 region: CASSTANTEAFF. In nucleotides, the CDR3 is TGTGCCAGCAGTACAGCAAACACTGAAGCTTTCTTT.